This T cell receptor beta chain was observed in a study of PD-L1 blockade in urothelial cancer. Time point defined: peripheral blood 6 weeks after treatment start. From germline, CDR1 is SGHKS and CDR2 YYEKEE (reference sequence). Trimming removed 2 bases at V and 3 bases at J, with 11 bases between. CDR3 length: 15 residues. The repertoire was sequenced with immunoSEQ multiplex PCR; TCRdb's copy has only in-frame clones and lacks some. The table includes around 87,000 clones, 75% to 90% detected once. This clonotype originated in a man aged 70-80 years with urothelial cancer. Sequences were derived from PBMCs, sampled around atezolizumab (anti-PD-L1) treatment. V usage is TRBV5-5 and J usage is TRBJ2-2; D may be TRBD1 (6 bases). CDR3 in amino acids: CASSFGTSHTGELFF. The CDR3 DNA sequence: TGTGCCAGCAGCTTCGGGACAAGTCACACCGGGGAGCTGTTTTTT.